The subject of this entry is one T cell receptor (beta chain). Its target is unknown. The sample comes from a study of T-cell memory formation after mild COVID-19. Overall study findings and caveats: The main location of contracting CD4+ clones was CM and EM, and that of contracting CD8+ clones was EMRA. The study found balanced CD4/CD8 in clones contracting day 15 to 85 and a CD4+ lean in later expanders.

TCRdb redid the calling of the 5' RACE reads with MiXCR, one entry per CDR3 protein. Of 150,000 or so distinct CDR3 sequences in the sample, roughly 15% are singletons; the top ten hold 13% to 15%. The CDR3 has 14 residues. V was pared by 3 bases and J by 2 bases, with 7 bases between. The receptor's source is an adult woman who had mild COVID-19 (a few samples of this study predate the infection). Cell type and time point are not known. Sequenced sample: PBMCs or a T cell subset sorted from them (not recorded which). V is TRBV12-3 or TRBV12-4 and J is TRBJ2-2; D uncertain. The CDR3 protein is CASSFRFNTGELFF. CDR3 coding DNA: TGTGCCAGCAGTTTTCGTTTTAACACCGGGGAGCTGTTTTTT.